This is a list of T cell receptor beta chains from one sample in a study of shared clonotypes between healthy human individuals. Profiling relied on immunoSEQ multiplex PCR, and the TCRdb table lists in-frame clones only, not all of them. The table has about a million clones, roughly 80% seen once; the top ten hold 1.4% to 1.5%. The sample consisted of memory CD4+ T cells sorted from blood. All receptors come from a man aged 18 to 30 in good health. CDR3s include the opening cysteine and the closing phenylalanine or tryptophan. Each record gives: J gene, CDR3 length, V gene, D gene, clone size, CDR3 DNA, CDR3 protein. The D gene is left open where the match is weak. The size field is filled for only some rows; it gives once, few, many or a size class.

TRBJ1-6	19	TRBV9	TRBD1	.	TGTGCCAGCAGCGTAACAGGGGCTTGGGAGGGCTCCTATAATTCACCCCTCCACTTT	CASSVTGAWEGSYNSPLHF
TRBJ1-3	15	TRBV30	.	.	TGTGCCTGGAGCTCGATGGGATTGAGAGGAAACACCATATATTTT	CAWSSMGLRGNTIYF
TRBJ2-1	14	TRBV2	.	.	TGTGCCAGCAGTGACGGTAACTCTTACAATGAGCAGTTCTTC	CASSDGNSYNEQFF
TRBJ2-7	15	TRBV7-2	.	.	TGTGCCAGCAGCTTAGAAGCAGGGTACGGGTACGAGCAGTACTTC	CASSLEAGYGYEQYF
TRBJ1-1	13	TRBV7-2	.	.	TGTGCCAGCAGCTTACGGGTTTTGACTGAAGCTTTCTTT	CASSLRVLTEAFF
TRBJ1-1	9	TRBV29-1	.	few	TGCAGCGTTGCCCCGGAGATGGTCTTT	CSVAPEMVF
TRBJ1-2	15	TRBV19	.	.	TGTGCCAGTAGTCAAACCGGGGCCCTCCACTATGGCTACACCTTC	CASSQTGALHYGYTF
TRBJ2-7	13	TRBV6-5	.	.	TGTGCCAGCAGTACCGCCGGGAGATACGAGCAGTACTTC	CASSTAGRYEQYF
TRBJ2-1	9	TRBV7-8	.	few	TGTGCCAGCAGGAATGAGCAGTTCTTC	CASRNEQFF
TRBJ2-1	13	TRBV7-7	.	.	TGTGCTAGCAGCTTTGCCGCCCGCGATGAGCAGTTCTTC	CASSFAARDEQFF
TRBJ1-1	13	TRBV5-1	.	few	TGCGCCAGCAGCTTCTCACGGGGAACTGAAGCTTTCTTT	CASSFSRGTEAFF
TRBJ1-3	14	TRBV5-8	.	.	TGTGCCAGCACGTATAGGGATCCTGGAAACACCATATATTTT	CASTYRDPGNTIYF
TRBJ1-2	14	TRBV4-1	.	.	TGCGCCAGCAGCCGCGGGAGGGGCGACTATGGCTACACCTTC	CASSRGRGDYGYTF
TRBJ2-4	19	TRBV28	TRBD2	.	TGTGCCAGCAGTCGCCGACCCCCGACTAGCCTGGGGGCCAAAAACATTCAGTACTTC	CASSRRPPTSLGAKNIQYF
TRBJ2-2	14	TRBV19	TRBD1	.	TGTGCCAGTAGTATCTCAGGGGGCGACGGGGAGCTGTTTTTT	CASSISGGDGELFF
TRBJ2-3	13	TRBV29-1	.	.	TGCAGCGTTGAGGGCGACCCCGGCGGTACGCAGTATTTT	CSVEGDPGGTQYF
TRBJ2-1	15	TRBV10-2	.	.	TGCGCCAGTACTACCGGACTCGGTCGCTACAATGAGCAGTTCTTC	CASTTGLGRYNEQFF
TRBJ2-5	18	TRBV27	.	.	TGTGCCAGCAGTTCCCGGACTGGAAACGGGGGGCGCATGGAGACCCAGTACTTC	CASSSRTGNGGRMETQYF
TRBJ2-5	12	TRBV28	.	.	TGTGCCAGCACCCCGCCACATGGGACCCAGTACTTC	CASTPPHGTQYF
TRBJ2-5	14	TRBV28	.	.	TGTGCCAGCAGCGGACAGTCCCTCCAAGAGACCCAGTACTTC	CASSGQSLQETQYF
TRBJ1-5	15	TRBV5-5	TRBD1	few	TGTGCCAGCAGCTGGGGACAGGGGGCGAATCAGCCCCAGCATTTT	CASSWGQGANQPQHF
TRBJ2-1	14	TRBV5-1	.	.	TGCGCCAGCAGCTTTTCGTACAGCTACAATGAGCAGTTCTTC	CASSFSYSYNEQFF
TRBJ1-1	13	TRBV6-6	.	.	TGTGCCATCACCGGACAGTCGAACACTGAAGCTTTCTTT	CAITGQSNTEAFF
TRBJ1-5	13	TRBV6-1	.	.	TGTGCCAGCAGTGGAAGGTACAATCAGCCCCAGCATTTT	CASSGRYNQPQHF
TRBJ2-3	12	TRBV10-3	TRBD2	many	TGTGCCATCAGGACTAGCGGGGATACGCAGTATTTT	CAIRTSGDTQYF
TRBJ1-6	15	TRBV19	.	.	TGTGCCAGTAGTATCTCCGGGGCCCCGAATTCACCCCTCCACTTT	CASSISGAPNSPLHF
TRBJ2-1	15	TRBV5-1	TRBD1	.	TGCGCCAGCAGCTCGCAGGGGGAGACCTACAATGAGCAGTTCTTC	CASSSQGETYNEQFF
TRBJ1-1	14	TRBV6-6	.	once	TGTGCCAGCAGCTTACACGGACCGAACACTGAAGCTTTCTTT	CASSLHGPNTEAFF
TRBJ1-4	17	TRBV10-3	.	few	TGTGCCATCAGTTCTGACTACTTGGTCGCAACTAATGAAAAACTGTTTTTT	CAISSDYLVATNEKLFF
TRBJ2-5	12	TRBV7-8	.	.	TGTGCCAGCAGGGCGGTCCAAGAGACCCAGTACTTC	CASRAVQETQYF
TRBJ2-5	15	TRBV5-1	TRBD2	.	TGCGCCAGCAGCTCCCTAGCGGGAAAACAAGAGACCCAGTACTTC	CASSSLAGKQETQYF
TRBJ2-7	15	TRBV6-1	.	.	TGTGCCAGCACCATCGAGAAGAGGGTCACCTACGAGCAGTACTTC	CASTIEKRVTYEQYF
TRBJ2-3	14	TRBV29-1	.	.	TGCAGCGTTGAAAGATCCGGTGGGTCAGATACGCAGTATTTT	CSVERSGGSDTQYF
TRBJ1-3	16	TRBV18	.	once	TGTGCCAGCTCACCAGACAGGAGATCCTCTGGAAACACCATATATTTT	CASSPDRRSSGNTIYF
TRBJ2-7	15	TRBV5-1	.	.	TGCGCCAGCAGCGTGGGCGGAAAGGGCTCCTACGAGCAGTACTTC	CASSVGGKGSYEQYF
TRBJ2-7	16	TRBV18	TRBD1	.	TGTGCCAGCTCACCAGGAGGACAGGGTGGTTCCTACGAGCAGTACTTC	CASSPGGQGGSYEQYF
TRBJ2-7	18	TRBV27	TRBD2	.	TGTGCCAGCAGTGCCCGGACTAGCGGGGGCCCGAGCTCCTACGAGCAGTACTTC	CASSARTSGGPSSYEQYF
TRBJ2-6	14	TRBV7-3	.	.	TGTGCCAGCAGCTTGGGCGTTGGGGCCAACGTCCTGACTTTC	CASSLGVGANVLTF
TRBJ1-5	13	TRBV5-4	.	.	TGTGCCAGCAGCATGGACAGTAATCAGCCCCAGCATTTT	CASSMDSNQPQHF
TRBJ1-4	15	TRBV5-1	.	.	TGCGCCAGCAGCGTAACAGGGATAACTAATGAAAAACTGTTTTTT	CASSVTGITNEKLFF
TRBJ2-2	14	TRBV30	.	.	TGTGCCTGGAGTGTTTTTCCGAACACCGGGGAGCTGTTTTTT	CAWSVFPNTGELFF
TRBJ1-1	13	TRBV5-4	TRBD1	.	TGTGCCAGCAGCTTGCAGGGGGTGACTGAAGCTTTCTTT	CASSLQGVTEAFF
TRBJ1-3	14	TRBV5-1	.	once	TGCGCCAGCAGCTTAGGCCAACTTGGAAACACCATATATTTT	CASSLGQLGNTIYF
TRBJ2-7	15	TRBV11-2	.	.	TGTGCCAGCAGCTTAGATAGGAGCAGGGGCTACGAGCAGTACTTC	CASSLDRSRGYEQYF
TRBJ2-5	16	TRBV11-2	TRBD2	once	TGTGCCAGCAGCTTGGGGACTAGCGGGAGTGGGGAGACCCAGTACTTC	CASSLGTSGSGETQYF